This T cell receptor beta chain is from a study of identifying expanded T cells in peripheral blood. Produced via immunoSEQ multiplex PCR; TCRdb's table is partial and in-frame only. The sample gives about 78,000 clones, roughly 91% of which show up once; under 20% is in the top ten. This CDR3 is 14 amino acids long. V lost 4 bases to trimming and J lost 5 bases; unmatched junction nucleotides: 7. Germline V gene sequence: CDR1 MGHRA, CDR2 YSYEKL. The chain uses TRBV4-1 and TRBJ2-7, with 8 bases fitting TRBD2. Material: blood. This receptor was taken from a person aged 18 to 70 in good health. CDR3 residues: CASSPGLAPHEQYF. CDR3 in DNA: TGCGCCAGCAGCCCCGGACTAGCCCCCCACGAGCAGTACTTC.